The clone carrying this T cell receptor (beta chain) appeared a single time. No antigen is known for it. The entry originates in a study of a mutant IDH1 vaccine in newly diagnosed glioma. At the level of the study: Vaccination was launched 4-6 weeks after radiotherapy alone, or with temozolomide cycles. Before enrollment, the patients had been treated with radiotherapy alone, temozolomide alone, or both together. Most of them had received both.

Time point here: week 35, safety follow-up. Vaccine doses each comprised 300 ug of mutant IDH1 20-mer peptide, with topical imiquimod. Patients were given eight vaccinations, scheduled in weeks 1, 3, 5, 7, 11, 15, 19 and 23. Donors' newly diagnosed IDH1-mutant WHO grade 3 or 4 astrocytomas lacked nuclear ATRX. Clones were sequenced by immunoSEQ multiplex PCR, and TCRdb holds only the in-frame ones, with some missing. Of 50,000 to 75,000 clones listed, 74% are singletons. Deletions cut 4 bases from V and 7 bases from J, with 10 bases between. The CDR3 runs to 11 residues. Germline lookup yields CDR1 GTSNPN and CDR2 SVGIG (reference sequence).

This material consisted of PBMCs, taken from a glioma patient whose treatment included an IDH1 peptide vaccine. This clonotype originated in a man aged 50 to 59 with glioma. This chain joins TRBV30 and TRBJ1-1; D ambiguous. The CDR3 DNA follows: TGTGCCTGGAAGGACTGGGATGAAGCTTTCTTT. The encoded protein is CAWKDWDEAFF.